Listed below are T cell receptor beta chains from one sample, sequenced in a study of T-cell reconstitution after alpha-beta-depleted transplantation in children. Using its own MiXCR run on the PCR reads, TCRdb lists one record per CDR3 protein. Here the sample spans 300,000 to 400,000 distinct CDR3 sequences, about 14% being singletons. The sample was PBMCs, taken from the stem cell graft. All receptors come from a human donor who donated a stem cell graft to a child with Fanconi anemia. Both conserved end residues are part of each CDR3. D genes are given only for firm matches. Part of the rows lack a size; the others show once, few, many or a class for expanded clones.

V gene,J gene,D gene,clone size,CDR3 protein
TRBV5-1,TRBJ1-1,.,many,CASSLDGIGEAFF
TRBV19,TRBJ2-7,.,few,CASTQAGGVSYEQYF
TRBV18,TRBJ2-7,.,.,CASSPGNYEQYF
TRBV12-3/TRBV12-4,TRBJ2-3,TRBD2,many,CASTTLAELEISTDTQYF
TRBV6-2/TRBV6-3,TRBJ2-1,.,.,CASGDSYNEQFF
TRBV16,TRBJ2-6,.,.,CACSQGVSGANVLTF
TRBV9,TRBJ2-1,.,.,CASSVQGYNEQFF
TRBV6-5,TRBJ1-2,.,few,CASSYSARSYGYTF
TRBV4-1,TRBJ1-1,.,few,CASSQVETTEAFF
TRBV5-1,TRBJ1-1,.,few,CASSFRVGGDTEAFF
TRBV29-1,TRBJ2-2,TRBD2,many,CSVNSGSANTGELFF
TRBV4-2,TRBJ1-2,.,few,CASSQDSQAPFYGYTF
TRBV7-9,TRBJ1-2,.,few,CASSLQVSYGYTF
TRBV29-1,TRBJ2-3,.,many,CSEGEADTQYF
TRBV29-1,TRBJ2-5,TRBD2,.,CSAGGGRETQYF
TRBV28,TRBJ1-5,.,many,CASSSPDQPQHF
TRBV4-2,TRBJ1-1,.,.,CASSQRAGTTEAFF
TRBV5-1,TRBJ2-3,.,.,CASSLIGIDTQYF
TRBV14,TRBJ2-3,TRBD1,few,CASSQDWQGERYF
TRBV28,TRBJ1-1,.,many,CASSSRVALNTEAFF
TRBV7-2,TRBJ1-2,.,few,CASSLLDTRDGYTF
TRBV3-1,TRBJ2-5,TRBD1,.,CASSLGTGGAGETQYF
TRBV7-2,TRBJ1-2,TRBD1,.,CASSQGGQVGGYGYTF
TRBV7-9,TRBJ1-6,.,few,CASRLENSPLHF
TRBV5-5,TRBJ1-1,.,many,CASSLWSGMNTEAFF
TRBV6-2/TRBV6-3,TRBJ1-1,TRBD1,few,CASGTGSTEAFF
TRBV5-1,TRBJ2-2,.,.,CASSEVVGGYTGELFF
TRBV29-1,TRBJ1-1,.,.,CSVDGQMNTEAFF
TRBV7-2,TRBJ1-5,.,.,CASSLYRDQPQHF
TRBV12-3/TRBV12-4,TRBJ2-2,.,few,CASSWGPAGELFF
TRBV9,TRBJ2-7,.,few,CASSVGGRSYEQYF
TRBV20-1,TRBJ1-4,TRBD1,.,CSARTGTGDEKLFF
TRBV5-4,TRBJ2-5,.,.,CASSLIGGPDETQYF
TRBV20-1,TRBJ2-1,TRBD1,.,CSARDGSKQGAGEQFF
TRBV4-2,TRBJ1-1,TRBD1,many,CASSQDDRAGTEAFF
TRBV5-5,TRBJ2-3,TRBD2,.,CASSKGPSGVPDTQYF
TRBV5-1,TRBJ1-1,TRBD1,many,CASSLNGQGFEAFF
TRBV6-2/TRBV6-3,TRBJ2-1,TRBD2,many,CASSYAGLEREQFF
TRBV7-9,TRBJ2-3,.,many,CASSFETDTQYF
TRBV4-3,TRBJ2-3,.,few,CATFGGTDTQYF
TRBV28,TRBJ1-5,.,few,CASRRQIGQPQHF
TRBV6-2/TRBV6-3,TRBJ2-2,.,.,CSSSYVSHTGELFF
TRBV29-1,TRBJ2-5,TRBD1,few,CSVKDRVVETQYF
TRBV4-3,TRBJ2-6,.,few,CASSQDDGSGANVLTF
TRBV12-3/TRBV12-4,TRBJ1-1,.,few,CASRWGDVDTEAFF
TRBV7-6,TRBJ1-2,.,.,CASSLSGQGGYTF
TRBV30,TRBJ1-5,TRBD1,.,CAWGTGGNQPQHF
TRBV19,TRBJ1-5,.,.,CASSIRTDDVPQHF
TRBV7-6,TRBJ2-3,.,.,CASSPRHRTDTDTQYF
TRBV20-1,TRBJ1-2,TRBD1,.,CSARTQGGNRGYTF
TRBV11-2,TRBJ1-1,.,few,CASRLGVVDTEAFF
TRBV20-1,TRBJ2-7,.,.,CSASGKNSYEQYF
TRBV12-3/TRBV12-4,TRBJ2-1,TRBD1,many,CASSPGQGMEQFF
TRBV7-2,TRBJ2-1,TRBD2,.,CASSPAGLARQFF
TRBV12-3/TRBV12-4,TRBJ1-1,.,few,CASSTELNTEAFF
TRBV29-1,TRBJ2-3,TRBD2,.,CSVELYPQRGAVDTQYF
TRBV6-2/TRBV6-3,TRBJ1-1,TRBD1,.,CASSYIDPDRDEPFF